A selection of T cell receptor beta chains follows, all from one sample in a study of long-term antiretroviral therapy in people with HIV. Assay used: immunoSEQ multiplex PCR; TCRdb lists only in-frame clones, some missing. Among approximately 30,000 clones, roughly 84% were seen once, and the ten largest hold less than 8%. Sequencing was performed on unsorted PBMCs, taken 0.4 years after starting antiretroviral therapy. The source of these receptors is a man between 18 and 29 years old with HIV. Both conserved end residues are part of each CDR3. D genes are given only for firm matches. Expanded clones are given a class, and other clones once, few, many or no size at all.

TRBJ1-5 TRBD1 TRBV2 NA CASSGRRGHEYSNQPQHF TGTGCCAGCAGTGGTCGCAGGGGGCACGAGTATAGCAATCAGCCCCAGCATTTT
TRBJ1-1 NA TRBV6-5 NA CASSPRENTEAFF TGTGCCAGCAGCCCCCGGGAGAACACTGAAGCTTTCTTT
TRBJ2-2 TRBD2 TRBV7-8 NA CASSPSLSLAGVSNTGELFF TGTGCCAGCAGCCCGTCTCTCAGCCTAGCGGGGGTTTCGAACACCGGGGAGCTGTTTTTT
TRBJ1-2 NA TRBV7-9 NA CASSLRRDKNYGYTF TGTGCCAGCAGCTTACGGCGAGACAAGAACTATGGCTACACCTTC
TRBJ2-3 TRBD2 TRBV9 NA CASSAGAGAYTDTQYF TGTGCCAGCAGCGCGGGAGCGGGGGCCTACACAGATACGCAGTATTTT
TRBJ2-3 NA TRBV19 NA CASSIPPDTQYF TGTGCCAGTAGCATCCCCCCAGATACGCAGTATTTT
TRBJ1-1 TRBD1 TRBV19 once CASSTNGQESLKAFF TGTGCCAGTAGTACAAATGGACAGGAGTCTCTTAAAGCTTTCTTT
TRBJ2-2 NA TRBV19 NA CASSTHRVDTGELFF TGTGCCAGTAGTACCCACAGGGTGGACACCGGGGAGCTGTTTTTT
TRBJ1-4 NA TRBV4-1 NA CASSQESGLSNEKLFF TGCGCCAGCAGCCAAGAATCCGGGCTTAGCAATGAAAAACTGTTTTTT
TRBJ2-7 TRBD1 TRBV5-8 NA CASPTGGLYEQYF TGTGCCAGCCCGACAGGGGGGTTATACGAGCAGTACTTC
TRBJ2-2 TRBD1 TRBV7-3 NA CASSSGQGASSGTGELFF TGTGCCAGCAGCTCAGGACAGGGGGCCTCCTCGGGCACCGGGGAGCTGTTTTTT
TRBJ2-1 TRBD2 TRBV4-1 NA CASSQEDSGGARDEQFF TGCGCCAGCAGCCAAGAGGATAGCGGGGGGGCCCGGGATGAGCAGTTCTTC
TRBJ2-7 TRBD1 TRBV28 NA CASSPEGGTGTEQYF TGTGCCAGCAGTCCCGAGGGAGGGACAGGGACGGAGCAGTACTTC
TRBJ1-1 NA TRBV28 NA CASSLVGLHTEAFF TGTGCCAGCAGTTTGGTGGGGTTGCACACTGAAGCTTTCTTT
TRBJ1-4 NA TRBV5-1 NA CASSQRRLGEKLFF TGCGCCAGCAGCCAACGAAGGTTGGGTGAAAAACTGTTTTTT
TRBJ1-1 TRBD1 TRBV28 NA CASSYIQGTNTEAFF TGTGCCAGCAGTTACATACAGGGGACGAACACTGAAGCTTTCTTT
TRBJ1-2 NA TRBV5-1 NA CASSLGGARGYTF TGCGCCAGCAGCTTGGGGGGGGCACGTGGCTACACCTTC
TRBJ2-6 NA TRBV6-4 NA CASSDRSSGANVLTF TGTGCCAGCAGTGATCGGAGCTCTGGGGCCAACGTCCTGACTTTC
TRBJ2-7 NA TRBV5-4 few CASSLGSSYEQYF TGTGCCAGCAGCTTAGGCAGCTCCTACGAGCAGTACTTC
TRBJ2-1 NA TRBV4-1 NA CASSQEPGISGNEQFF TGCGCCAGCAGCCAAGAGCCCGGGATTTCGGGCAATGAGCAGTTCTTC
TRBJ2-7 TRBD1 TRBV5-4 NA CASTGFTGDSYEQYF TGTGCCAGCACCGGCTTTACAGGGGACTCCTACGAGCAGTACTTC
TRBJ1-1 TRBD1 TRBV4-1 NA CASSQDNRGQGAEAFF TGCGCCAGCAGCCAAGATAATCGCGGGCAGGGGGCTGAAGCTTTCTTT
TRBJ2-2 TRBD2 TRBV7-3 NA CASSLILRLEFLREDLADTGELFF TGTGCCAGCAGCTTAATCCTAAGGTTGGAGTTTCTGCGGGAGGACCTCGCCGACACCGGGGAGCTGTTTTTT
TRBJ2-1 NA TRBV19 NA CASSIGGQGYNEQFF TGTGCCAGTAGTATAGGGGGGCAGGGTTACAATGAGCAGTTCTTC
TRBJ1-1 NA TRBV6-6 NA CASSYGLGGPEAFF TGTGCCAGCAGTTACGGACTTGGGGGCCCTGAAGCTTTCTTT
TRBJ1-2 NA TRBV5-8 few CASSRTGNYGYTF TGTGCCAGCAGCCGCACAGGGAACTATGGCTACACCTTC
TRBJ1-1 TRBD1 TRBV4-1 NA CASSPIQGMNTEAFF TGCGCCAGCAGCCCCATACAGGGGATGAACACTGAAGCTTTCTTT
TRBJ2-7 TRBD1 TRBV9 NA CASSGDSKNPYEQYF TGTGCCAGCAGCGGGGACAGTAAAAACCCCTACGAGCAGTACTTC
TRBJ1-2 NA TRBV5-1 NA CASSPGSFEVYGYTF TGCGCCAGCAGCCCCGGATCCTTCGAGGTATATGGCTACACCTTC
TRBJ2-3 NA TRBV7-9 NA CASSPVLDSTDTQYF TGTGCCAGCAGCCCCGTTCTGGATAGCACAGATACGCAGTATTTT
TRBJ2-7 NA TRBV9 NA CASSPGDSSSYEQYF TGTGCCAGCTCCCCCGGCGACAGCAGCTCCTACGAGCAGTACTTC
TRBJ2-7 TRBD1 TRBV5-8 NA CASSPPLTGWNEQYF TGTGCCAGCAGCCCACCCCTGACAGGGTGGAACGAGCAGTACTTC
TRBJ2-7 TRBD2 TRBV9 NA CASSVGLAGYEQYF TGTGCCAGCAGCGTAGGACTAGCGGGCTACGAGCAGTACTTC
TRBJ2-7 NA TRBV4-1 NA CASSQESGPYEQYF TGCGCCAGCAGCCAAGAGTCAGGTCCCTACGAGCAGTACTTC
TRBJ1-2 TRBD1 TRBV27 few CASSHKTGRLYGYTF TGTGCCAGCAGTCACAAGACAGGGCGGCTCTATGGCTACACCTTC
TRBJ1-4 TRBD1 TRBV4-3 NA CASSPTDRVGEKLFF TGCGCCAGCAGCCCCACGGACAGGGTGGGTGAAAAACTGTTTTTT
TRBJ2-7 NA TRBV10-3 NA CAIMTTHYEQYF TGTGCCATCATGACCACACACTACGAGCAGTACTTC
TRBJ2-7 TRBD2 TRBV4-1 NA CASSQLGGILDEQYF TGCGCCAGCAGCCAATTGGGAGGGATTTTGGACGAGCAGTACTTC
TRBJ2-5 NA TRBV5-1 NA CASSTFGGETQYF TGCGCCAGCAGCACGTTTGGTGGGGAGACCCAGTACTTC
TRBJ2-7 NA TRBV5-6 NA CASSILQGAETYEQYF TGTGCCAGCAGCATCCTACAAGGCGCCGAGACCTACGAGCAGTACTTC